The 10 T cell receptor beta chains below come from one sample, sequenced in a study of shared clonotypes between healthy human individuals. The method was immunoSEQ multiplex PCR; TCRdb's version includes in-frame clones alone and lacks a portion of them. Of 2,100,000 or so clones listed, approximately 96% are singletons. The sequenced sample consisted of naive CD4+ T cells sorted from blood. Subset of the sample: CD45RA+ positively selected. The receptors were gathered from a man between 18 and 35 years old in good health.

The chain combines TRBV7-3 with TRBJ2-3, with TRBD2 matching over 11 bases. This CDR3 has 18 residues. Germline V gene sequence: CDR1 SGHTA, CDR2 FQGTGA. V gave up 1 base and J gave up 3 bases; unmatched junction bases: 9. Here the CDR3 reads CASSLRTSGGLGTDTQYF. As DNA, the CDR3 is TGTGCCAGCAGCTTAAGAACTAGCGGGGGCCTTGGTACAGATACGCAGTATTTT.

This clone was seen once. This chain joins TRBV15 and TRBJ2-3; 7 bases fit TRBD2. This CDR3 comprises 18 residues. V shed 0 bases, J shed 1 base, and the junction held 10 bases outside the gene matches. Germline CDR1 is LNHNV and CDR2 is YYDKDF (reference sequence). Here the CDR3 DNA reads TGTGCCACCAGCAGAGACCCCGCGGGAGTAGCGGGCACAGATACGCAGTATTTT. Translated: CATSRDPAGVAGTDTQYF.

Points on this clone: Other nucleotide sequences from this sample produce the same CDR3. This chain links TRBV30 with TRBJ2-7, with no clear D. The V end was cut by 2 bases, the J end by 1 base, with 3 bases between. The CDR3 is made up of 11 amino acids. Germline loops: CDR1 GTSNPN, CDR2 SVGIG (reference sequence). CDR3 bases: TGTGCCTGGAGTCCGTCCTACGAGCAGTACTTC. This codes for CAWSPSYEQYF.

The chain combines TRBV29-1 with TRBJ1-3; no clear D gene. Trimming removed 4 bases from V and 1 base from J, with 8 bases in between. The germline V gene has CDR1 SQVTM and CDR2 ANQGSEA. The CDR3 has 13 amino acids. The CDR3 sequence: CSVVLDSGNTIYF. CDR3 coding DNA: TGCAGCGTTGTCCTGGATTCTGGAAACACCATATATTTT.

This sequence joins TRBV27 and TRBJ2-2; 7 positions match TRBD1. J gave up 4 bases and V 6 bases, and 14 bases lay outside the gene matches. Germline CDR1 reads MNHEY; CDR2 reads SMNVEV (reference sequence). This CDR3 has 17 residues. DNA for the CDR3: TGTGCCAGCAGCCCTGAACTCGGGACAGCTCGCACCGGGGAGCTGTTTTTT. Amino acid sequence: CASSPELGTARTGELFF.

The J gene is TRBJ2-7, the V gene TRBV27, with D perhaps matching TRBD2 (7 bases). This CDR3 has 15 amino acids. Trimming cost V 9 bases and J 0 bases, with 18 bases left between them. Looked up from germline, CDR1 is MNHEY and CDR2 is SMNVEV (reference sequence). CDR3 loop: CARGGADLSSYEQYF. The DNA for the CDR3 is TGTGCCAGGGGGGGGGCGGACCTGAGCTCCTACGAGCAGTACTTC.

The chain carries TRBV30 and TRBJ1-5, with 9 bases aligning to TRBD1. This CDR3 is 15 amino acids long. V lost 0 bases and J lost 4; bases outside the gene matches: 4. The germline V gene has CDR1 GTSNPN and CDR2 SVGIG (reference sequence). CDR3 sequence (DNA): TGTGCCTGGAGTGTAATTGGACAGGGGAATCAGCCCCAGCATTTT. Encoded protein: CAWSVIGQGNQPQHF.

The chain joins TRBV5-4 to TRBJ2-3; D gene uncertain. V lost 0 bases to trimming and J lost 4 bases, with 15 bases between them. CDR3 length: 16 amino acids. Germline V gene lookup returns CDR1 SGHNT and CDR2 YYREEE (reference sequence). This chain's CDR3 is CASSLGGSRVADTQYF. The CDR3 coding sequence is TGTGCCAGCAGCTTGGGGGGTTCCCGGGTCGCAGATACGCAGTATTTT.

The chain combines TRBV2 with TRBJ1-1; 7 bases agree with TRBD1. Germline CDR1 is SNHLY and CDR2 is FYNNEI. CDR3 size: 16 residues. The V and J ends lost 2 bases and 5 bases, in that order; junction bases with no gene match: 11. The chain's CDR3 is CASSERLGGGETEAFF. The CDR3 DNA reads TGTGCCAGCAGTGAACGGTTAGGGGGCGGTGAGACTGAAGCTTTCTTT.

The CDR3 spells CASTADRQSQGYEQYF. CDR3 DNA sequence: TGTGCCTCAACAGCGGACAGACAATCTCAAGGCTACGAGCAGTACTTC. J is TRBJ2-7 and V is TRBV10-3; D is possibly TRBD1 (6 bases). The CDR3 is made up of 16 amino acids. CDR1 is ENHRY, CDR2 SYGVKD, per germline. The V end lost 11 bases, the J end lost 3 bases, and 26 bases lay between the germline ends.